This TCR beta chain is from a study of radiation and T cells in renal cell carcinoma. Here immunoSEQ multiplex PCR was the method, and the copy in TCRdb shows in-frame clones only, minus some. The sample includes 100,000 to 150,000 clones, 88% seen only once; the top ten take 5% to 6%. Germline V gene sequence: CDR1 SEHNR, CDR2 FQNEAQ (reference sequence). The CDR3 has 11 residues. V was trimmed by 5 bases and J by 5 bases, leaving 6 bases between them. Time point noted: blood 2 weeks post-SBRT. Treatment denoted: 15 Gy SBRT to primary tumor, nephrectomy 4 weeks later. The specimen was blood, collected from a patient whose treatment included radiotherapy and nephrectomy. The gene calls are TRBV7-9 and TRBJ2-5, with D unresolved. The source is a woman between 65 and 79 years old with renal cell carcinoma. This CDR3 is CASSERETQYF. CDR3 DNA sequence: TGTGCCAGCAGCGAACGGGAGACCCAGTACTTC.